The 30 T cell receptor beta chains below were found in one sample sequenced in a study of OX40 agonist ivuxolimab in advanced cancers. Profiled with immunoSEQ multiplex PCR; TCRdb holds only in-frame clones, not every one. The sample lists approximately 26,000 clones; approximately 91% were seen once. The sequences come from CD4+ or CD8+ T cells sorted from blood, collected in a trial of the OX40 agonist ivuxolimab. These receptor sequences come from an adult with an advanced solid tumor such as melanoma, head and neck, liver or kidney cancer.

The V call is TRBV28, the J call TRBJ2-7; 7 positions match TRBD1. The CDR3 spans 18 residues. Germline V gene lookup returns CDR1 MDHEN and CDR2 SYDVKM. The junction had 17 bases not matched to a gene; V was cut back by 6 bases and J by 0 bases. The CDR3 DNA reads TGTGCCAGCAGACACACCCCTCTACAGGGGCCCTCCTCCTACGAGCAGTACTTC. The encoded protein is CASRHTPLQGPSSYEQYF.

This sequence joins TRBV6-1 and TRBJ1-2; D gene unclear. Trimming left V 1 base short and J 3 bases short, with 12 bases between. This CDR3 is built from 15 residues. The germline CDR1 and CDR2 sequences are MNHNS and SASEGT. CDR3 nucleotides: TGTGCCAGCAGTGAAGAGGAGGGTACTTACTATGGCTACACCTTC. This gives the protein CASSEEEGTYYGYTF.

This rearrangement joins TRBV27 to TRBJ1-5; 7 nucleotides align to TRBD1. CDR1 and CDR2 (germline): MNHEY, SMNVEV (reference sequence). The CDR3 is 16 residues long. V shed 4 bases, J shed 6 bases, and the junction held 12 bases outside the gene matches. CDR3 region: CASSSTGNWATQPQHF. The CDR3 bases are TGTGCCAGCAGTTCGACAGGGAATTGGGCCACTCAGCCCCAGCATTTT.

V usage is TRBV19 and J usage is TRBJ1-5; D gene uncertain. The CDR3 has 12 residues. With 6 bases removed from V and 3 bases from J, the gap between germline ends came to 6 bases. Germline CDR1 reads LNHDA; CDR2 reads SQIVND (reference sequence). The CDR3 region has the DNA TGTGCCAGTAGCCGCAACAATCAGCCCCAGCATTTT. Amino acid sequence: CASSRNNQPQHF.

CDR3 in amino acids: CASSLLATAYNEQFF. CDR3 DNA sequence: TGCGCCAGCAGCTTGCTAGCGACTGCCTACAATGAGCAGTTCTTC. The V gene is TRBV5-1, the J gene TRBJ2-1; D might be TRBD2 (6 bases). This CDR3 spans 15 amino acids. Germline V gives CDR1 SGHRS, CDR2 YFSETQ. V was trimmed by 1 base and J by 2 bases, leaving 10 bases between them. The variable domain in full, completed from reference TRBV5-1 and TRBJ2-1, reads KAGVTQTPRYLIKTRGQQVTLSCSPISGHRSVSWYQQTPGQGLQFLFEYFSETQRNKGNFPGRFSGRQFSNSRSEMNVSTLELGDSALYLCASSLLATAYNEQFFGPGTRLTVL.

J is TRBJ2-1 and V is TRBV19; TRBD2 is a possible D gene (7 bases). Germline loops: CDR1 LNHDA, CDR2 SQIVND (reference sequence). V lost 8 bases, J lost 2 bases, and 16 bases lay in between. CDR3 length: 15 residues. The CDR3, as DNA: TGTGCCAGTTGGGGGGGCCGGTTCCCCTACAATGAGCAGTTCTTC. It specifies CASWGGRFPYNEQFF.

The chain uses TRBV14 and TRBJ1-1, with 7 nucleotides matching TRBD1. In germline, CDR1 is SGHDN, CDR2 FVKESK. This CDR3 is built from 14 residues. V was clipped by 4 bases and J by 1 base; unmatched bases: 3. CDR3 in DNA: TGTGCCAGCAGCCGGACAGGACGGAACACTGAAGCTTTCTTT. It specifies CASSRTGRNTEAFF.

DNA of the CDR3: TGTGCCACCAGCAGAGTACGGGCTAGCAATCAGCCCCAGCATTTT. This codes for CATSRVRASNQPQHF. J is TRBJ1-5 and V is TRBV15; D gene uncertain. The length of the CDR3 is 15 residues. Per the germline V gene, CDR1 is LNHNV and CDR2 is YYDKDF (reference sequence). The germline V and J ends were trimmed by 1 base and 0 bases, with 7 bases remaining between them.

The chain recombines TRBV5-6 with TRBJ2-5, with TRBD1 as a possible D gene (5 bases). Per the germline V gene, CDR1 is SGHDT and CDR2 is YYEEEE. CDR3 length: 15 residues. The germline V and J ends were trimmed by 2 bases and 5 bases, with 16 bases remaining between them. The CDR3 here is CASSLGVTTPETQYF. CDR3 nucleotides: TGTGCCAGCAGCTTAGGGGTGACGACCCCGGAGACCCAGTACTTC.

Here the CDR3 DNA reads TGCAGTGCTCCTTACACAGATACGCAGTATTTT. Its protein product is CSAPYTDTQYF. The V and J genes are TRBV20-1 and TRBJ2-3; no clear D. The CDR3 has 11 amino acids. Trimming removed 5 bases at V and 2 bases at J, with 5 bases between. From germline, CDR1 is DFQATT and CDR2 SNEGSKA (reference sequence).

In its sample, this clone was seen once. The rearrangement joins TRBV5-1 to TRBJ2-2; D is perhaps TRBD1 (5 bases). Per the germline V gene, CDR1 is SGHRS and CDR2 is YFSETQ. V was trimmed by 4 bases and J by 5 bases, leaving 12 bases between them. The CDR3 contains 14 residues. The chain's CDR3 is CASSLRQGTGELFF. CDR3 sequence (DNA): TGCGCCAGCAGCCTGCGCCAGGGTACCGGGGAGCTGTTTTTT.

This chain connects TRBV27 to TRBJ1-1, with 7 bases aligning to TRBD1. Germline V gene sequence: CDR1 MNHEY, CDR2 SMNVEV (reference sequence). CDR3 length equals 14 residues. V lost 5 bases and J lost 8; bases outside the gene matches: 11. CDR3 region: CASSLHRGSPEAFF. In nucleotides, the CDR3 is TGTGCCAGCAGTCTACACAGGGGTTCCCCCGAAGCTTTCTTT.

The chain carries TRBV10-3 and TRBJ2-7, with 7 bases fitting TRBD1. Germline V gene sequence: CDR1 ENHRY, CDR2 SYGVKD. This CDR3 has 15 amino acids. J was trimmed by 4 bases and V by 6 bases; bases with no gene match: 12. The CDR3 loop is CAISVGTGDPYEQYF. Written as DNA, the CDR3 is TGTGCCATCAGCGTAGGTACAGGGGATCCGTACGAGCAGTACTTC.

The gene calls are TRBV5-6 and TRBJ2-5, with 13 bases fitting TRBD2. The end of the DNA is better explained by TRBJ2-7, so the J call may be wrong. Germline V gene lookup returns CDR1 SGHDT and CDR2 YYEEEE. The CDR3 consists of 16 residues. This CDR3 reads CASSRTSGGPGIEQYF. The CDR3 DNA reads as TGTGCCAGCAGCCGGACTAGCGGGGGACCGGGGATCGAGCAGTACTTC.

This chain joins TRBV7-8 and TRBJ2-7; tentatively, D is TRBD1 or TRBD2 (6 bases each). This CDR3 comprises 16 residues. The germline V gene encodes CDR1 SGHVS and CDR2 FQNEAQ. V was shortened by 5 bases and J by 0 bases, with 17 bases between the two germline ends. The CDR3 DNA reads TGTGCCAGCAGCCCGGGGTGGGGGGCTAGCTCCTACGAGCAGTACTTC. Translated: CASSPGWGASSYEQYF.

The chain has TRBV19 and TRBJ1-1; D is undetermined. Germline V gene sequence: CDR1 LNHDA, CDR2 SQIVND (reference sequence). Trimming took off 1 base at V and 5 bases at J, with 11 bases between the two ends. The CDR3 extends over 14 amino acids. The CDR3 spells CASSIVGLGTEAFF. The CDR3 nucleotides are TGTGCCAGTAGTATAGTAGGGCTAGGGACTGAAGCTTTCTTT.

This clone was seen a handful of times. This chain links TRBV29-1 with TRBJ2-5; TRBD1 agrees at 7 bases. V was clipped by 5 bases and J by 0 bases; unmatched bases: 6. The CDR3 has 14 residues. Germline lookup yields CDR1 SQVTM and CDR2 ANQGSEA. CDR3 nucleotides: TGCAGCGTTCGCTCCGGGACAGACCAAGAGACCCAGTACTTC. It encodes CSVRSGTDQETQYF.

The CDR3 protein is CASSLGPAEAQETQYF. The CDR3 coding sequence is TGCGCCAGCAGCTTGGGGCCCGCTGAGGCGCAAGAGACCCAGTACTTC. This chain connects TRBV5-1 to TRBJ2-5; D call uncertain. The V and J ends lost 0 bases and 2 bases respectively, with 14 bases between them. CDR1 SGHRS and CDR2 YFSETQ come from the germline V gene. This CDR3 has 16 amino acids.

This chain connects TRBV23-1 to TRBJ2-7, with a weak D call TRBD1 (5 bases). TRBV23-1 is given ORF status, its function remaining uncertain. CDR3 size: 15 residues. V dropped 0 bases and J dropped 0 bases, with 9 bases sitting between them. The CDR3 DNA follows: TGCGCCAGCAGTCAATCCGCGACAGACTCCTACGAGCAGTACTTC. Protein product: CASSQSATDSYEQYF.

A single count supports this clone. The chain employs TRBV10-1 and TRBJ2-3; D may correspond to TRBD1 or TRBD2 (5 bases each). The CDR3 length is 16 residues. CDR1 is WNHNN and CDR2 is SYGVQD in the germline V gene (reference sequence). Trimming stripped 6 bases from V and 2 bases from J, with 18 bases between. In DNA form, the CDR3 reads TGCGCCAGCAGCCCCGAGGGGCCAGGGACCACAGATACGCAGTATTTT. It translates to CASSPEGPGTTDTQYF.

J is TRBJ2-7 and V is TRBV6-5; 8 positions match TRBD1. Germline trimming cut 2 bases from V and 2 bases from J; bases unmatched to any gene: 2. The CDR3 covers 14 residues. Per the germline V gene, CDR1 is MNHEY and CDR2 is SVGAGI. The CDR3 spells CASSYGTGAYEQYF. CDR3 in DNA: TGTGCCAGCAGTTACGGGACAGGAGCCTACGAGCAGTACTTC.

This clone is medium-sized. This rearrangement joins TRBV2 to TRBJ2-5; 8 positions match TRBD2. This CDR3 comprises 15 residues. CDR1 is SNHLY and CDR2 is FYNNEI in the germline V gene. Trimming cost V 7 bases and J 1 base; bases outside gene matches: 8. The CDR3 region is CASTQDSGSQETQYF. The DNA of the CDR3 is TGTGCCAGCACCCAGGACAGCGGGAGCCAAGAGACCCAGTACTTC. Using reference TRBV2 and TRBJ2-5 for the parts outside the CDR3, the full variable domain is EPEVTQTPSHQVTQMGQEVILRCVPISNHLYFYWYRQILGQKVEFLVSFYNNEISEKSEIFDDQFSVERPDGSNFTLKIRSTKLEDSAMYFCASTQDSGSQETQYFGPGTRLLVL.

The chain couples TRBV11-3 to TRBJ2-5, with TRBD2 matching 9 bases. The ends lost 4 bases at V and 5 bases at J; junction bases unmatched: 8. CDR1 is SGHNT, CDR2 YENEEA, per germline. The CDR3 runs 15 residues. The CDR3 is CASSSVAGAGETQYF. As DNA, the CDR3 is TGTGCCAGCAGCTCGGTAGCGGGAGCAGGGGAGACCCAGTACTTC.

The chain recombines TRBV5-1 with TRBJ2-1, with D maybe TRBD1 (7 bases). This CDR3 comprises 16 residues. Looked up from germline, CDR1 is SGHRS and CDR2 is YFSETQ. The V gene lost 3 bases and the J gene lost 6 bases, with 19 bases spanning the gap. CDR3 nucleotide sequence: TGCGCCAGCAGCTCCCGGAGTCAGGGGGGCGGCAATGAGCAGTTCTTC. This gives the protein CASSSRSQGGGNEQFF. Drawing the rest from reference TRBV5-1 and TRBJ2-1, the complete variable domain is KAGVTQTPRYLIKTRGQQVTLSCSPISGHRSVSWYQQTPGQGLQFLFEYFSETQRNKGNFPGRFSGRQFSNSRSEMNVSTLELGDSALYLCASSSRSQGGGNEQFFGPGTRLTVL.

The chain couples TRBV11-1 to TRBJ2-3; no firm D call. Between the trimmed V and J ends, which lost 5 bases and 6 bases, there was a span of 18 bases. The CDR3 spans 15 residues. Germline CDR1 and CDR2: SGHAT and FQDESV (reference sequence). For the CDR3, the DNA is TGTGCCAGCAGCGCTCCATACCCCCAAAAGGATACGCAGTATTTT. This codes for CASSAPYPQKDTQYF. Full variable domain (remainder filled in from reference TRBV11-1 and TRBJ2-3): EAEVAQSPRYKITEKSQAVAFWCDPISGHATLYWYRQILGQGPELLVQFQDESVVDDSQLPKDRFSAERLKGVDSTLKIQPAELGDSAMYLCASSAPYPQKDTQYFGPGTRLTVL.

The chain employs TRBV5-1 and TRBJ1-2; D not certain. Trimming left V 0 bases short and J 6 bases short, with 6 bases between. Germline CDR1 SGHRS, CDR2 YFSETQ. CDR3 length: 12 residues. CDR3 amino acids: CASSLEGNGYTF. As DNA, the CDR3 is TGCGCCAGCAGCTTGGAAGGGAATGGCTACACCTTC.

The chain combines TRBV5-1 with TRBJ1-1; 7 bases agree with TRBD1. This CDR3 is 13 amino acids long. Trimming at V came to 5 bases and at J to 9 bases, leaving 10 bases not matched to a gene. Germline V gives CDR1 SGHRS, CDR2 YFSETQ. This chain's CDR3 is CASSSPGQNKAFF. Written as DNA, the CDR3 is TGCGCCAGCAGTTCCCCGGGACAGAACAAAGCTTTCTTT.

This chain links TRBV10-3 with TRBJ2-7; tentative D call: TRBD1 (6 bases). V lost 8 bases, J lost 8 bases, and 13 bases lay in between. CDR1 and CDR2 (germline): ENHRY, SYGVKD. CDR3 length: 11 amino acids. The CDR3, as DNA: TGTGCCATCGATACAGGGTCGCAGCAGTACTTC. Residues: CAIDTGSQQYF.

This rearrangement joins TRBV5-1 to TRBJ1-2, with 11 bases fitting TRBD1. The CDR3 contains 15 residues. CDR1 and CDR2 (germline): SGHRS, YFSETQ. The V segment lost 0 bases and the J segment 7 bases; nucleotides outside the gene matches: 5. The CDR3, as DNA: TGCGCCAGCAGCTTGGGGACAGGGGGCTTTGGTGGCTACACCTTC. It is translated as CASSLGTGGFGGYTF.

This clone was seen once. The V and J genes are TRBV29-1 and TRBJ1-2, with D tentatively TRBD1 (5 bases). Germline-derived CDR1 and CDR2 are SQVTM and ANQGSEA. Trimming shortened V by 3 bases and J by 4 bases, and 15 bases separated the two germline ends. This CDR3 spans 14 amino acids. The CDR3 region has the DNA TGCAGCGTTGAGGGTCAGGGCCTAGTCTATGGCTACACCTTC. This codes for CSVEGQGLVYGYTF.